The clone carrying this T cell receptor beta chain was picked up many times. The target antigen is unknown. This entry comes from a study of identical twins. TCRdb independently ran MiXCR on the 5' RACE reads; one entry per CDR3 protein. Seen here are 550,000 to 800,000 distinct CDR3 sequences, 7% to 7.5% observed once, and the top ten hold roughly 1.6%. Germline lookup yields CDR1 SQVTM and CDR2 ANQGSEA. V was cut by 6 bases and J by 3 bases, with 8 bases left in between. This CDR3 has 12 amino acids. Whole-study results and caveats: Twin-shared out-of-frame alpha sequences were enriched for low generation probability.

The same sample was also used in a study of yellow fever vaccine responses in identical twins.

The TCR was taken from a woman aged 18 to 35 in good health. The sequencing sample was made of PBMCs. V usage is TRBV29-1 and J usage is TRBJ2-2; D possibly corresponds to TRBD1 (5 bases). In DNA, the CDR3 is TGCAGCGTATTCAGGGACACCGGGGAGCTGTTTTTT. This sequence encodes CSVFRDTGELFF.